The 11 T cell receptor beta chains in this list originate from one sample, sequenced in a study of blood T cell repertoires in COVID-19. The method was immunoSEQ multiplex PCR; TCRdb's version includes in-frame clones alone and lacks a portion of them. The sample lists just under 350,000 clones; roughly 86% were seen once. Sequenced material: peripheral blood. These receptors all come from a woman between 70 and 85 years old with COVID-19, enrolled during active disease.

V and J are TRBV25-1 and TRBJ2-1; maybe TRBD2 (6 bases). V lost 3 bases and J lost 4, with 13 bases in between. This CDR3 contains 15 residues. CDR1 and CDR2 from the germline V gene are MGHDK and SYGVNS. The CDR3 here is CASSEGGWVYNEQFF. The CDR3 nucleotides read TGTGCCAGCAGTGAGGGAGGTTGGGTGTACAATGAGCAGTTCTTC.

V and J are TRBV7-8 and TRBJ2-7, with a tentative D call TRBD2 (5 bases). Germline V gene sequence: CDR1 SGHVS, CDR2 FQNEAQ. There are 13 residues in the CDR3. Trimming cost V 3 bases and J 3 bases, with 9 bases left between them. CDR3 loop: CASSLGSVYEQYF. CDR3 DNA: TGTGCCAGCAGCTTGGGGAGCGTCTACGAGCAGTACTTC.

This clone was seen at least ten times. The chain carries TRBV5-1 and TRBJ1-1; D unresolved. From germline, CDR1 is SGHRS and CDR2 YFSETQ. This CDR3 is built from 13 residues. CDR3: CAARKGGDTEAFF. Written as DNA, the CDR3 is TGCGCAGCGAGAAAGGGAGGTGACACTGAAGCTTTCTTT.

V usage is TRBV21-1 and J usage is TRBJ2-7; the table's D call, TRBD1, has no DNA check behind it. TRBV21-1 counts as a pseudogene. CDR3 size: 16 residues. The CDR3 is CASSKAHRNRAIEQYF. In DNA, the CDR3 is TGTGCCAGCAGCAAGGCGCATAGAAACAGGGCAATTGAGCAGTACTTC.

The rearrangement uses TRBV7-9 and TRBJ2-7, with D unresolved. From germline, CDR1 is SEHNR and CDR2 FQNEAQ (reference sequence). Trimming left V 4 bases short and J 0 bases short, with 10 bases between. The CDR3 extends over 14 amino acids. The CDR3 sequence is CASSWSGASYEQYF. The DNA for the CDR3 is TGTGCCAGCAGCTGGTCCGGAGCCTCCTACGAGCAGTACTTC.

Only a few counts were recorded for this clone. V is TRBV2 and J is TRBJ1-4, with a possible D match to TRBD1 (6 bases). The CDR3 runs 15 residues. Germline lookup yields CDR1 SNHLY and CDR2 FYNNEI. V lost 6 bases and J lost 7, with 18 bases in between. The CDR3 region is CASRKTGGIIEKLFF. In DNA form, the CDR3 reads TGTGCCAGCAGAAAGACTGGGGGCATAATTGAAAAACTGTTTTTT.

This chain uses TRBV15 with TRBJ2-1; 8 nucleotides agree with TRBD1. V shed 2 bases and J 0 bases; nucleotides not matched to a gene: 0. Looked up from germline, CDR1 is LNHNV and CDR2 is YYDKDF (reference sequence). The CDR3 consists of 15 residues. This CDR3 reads CATSRTGGSYNEQFF. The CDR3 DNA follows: TGTGCCACCAGCAGAACAGGGGGCTCCTACAATGAGCAGTTCTTC.

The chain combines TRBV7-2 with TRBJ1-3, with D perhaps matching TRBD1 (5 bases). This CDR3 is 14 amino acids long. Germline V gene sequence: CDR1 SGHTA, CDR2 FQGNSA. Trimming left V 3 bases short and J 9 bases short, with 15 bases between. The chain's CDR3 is CASSLEGTAATIYF. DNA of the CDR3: TGTGCCAGCAGCTTGGAGGGGACCGCGGCCACCATATATTTT.

The DNA of the CDR3 is TGTGCCAGCAGTGATTTCAGTAGGGGCGGCAATCAGCCCCAGCATTTT. Protein sequence: CASSDFSRGGNQPQHF. The chain has TRBV6-1 and TRBJ1-5; D may be TRBD1 (5 bases). The V gene's germline CDR1 is MNHNS and CDR2 SASEGT. V shed 3 bases and J shed 2 bases, with 14 bases lying between them. This CDR3 spans 16 amino acids.

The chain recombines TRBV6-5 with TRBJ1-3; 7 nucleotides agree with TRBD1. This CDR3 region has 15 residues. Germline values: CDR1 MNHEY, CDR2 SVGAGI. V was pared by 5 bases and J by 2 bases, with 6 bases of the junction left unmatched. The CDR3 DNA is TGTGCCAGCAGTCCCCTCACAGGGGCTGGAAACACCATATATTTT. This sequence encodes CASSPLTGAGNTIYF.

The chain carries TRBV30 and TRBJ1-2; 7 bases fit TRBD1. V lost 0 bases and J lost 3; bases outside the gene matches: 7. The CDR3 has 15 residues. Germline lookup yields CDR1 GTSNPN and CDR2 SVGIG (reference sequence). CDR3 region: CAWSVWPTGDYGYTF. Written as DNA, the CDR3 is TGTGCCTGGAGTGTATGGCCCACAGGGGACTATGGCTACACCTTC.